These 7 T cell receptor beta chains were sequenced from one sample in a study of cytomegalovirus exposure and HLA in healthy donors (dated by TCRdb to about 2017). Libraries were made using the immunoSEQ multiplex PCR assay. For the multiplex PCR, a mixture combining 60 forward primers for TCR Vbeta segments and 13 reverse primers for TCR Jbeta segments was used. This immuneACCESS table, as held by TCRdb, lists in-frame sequences with V and J called but not all clones. Of the missing ones, under half trace to an unresolved V gene in checked studies; the others have no known cause. The sample table shows under 200,000 clones, and about four fifths are seen once. 2% to 3% of the sample is in the top ten clones. Sequenced material: PBMCs. Receptors originate from a woman aged 50 to 65 in good health and CMV-seropositive.

This clone was picked up one time. The chain combines TRBV11-2 with TRBJ2-7; 9 bases align to TRBD2. Looked up from germline, CDR1 is SGHAT and CDR2 is FQNNGV. The J segment lost 5 bases and the V segment lost 6 bases, leaving 11 bases of the junction unmatched. The CDR3 length is 15 residues. The CDR3 loop reads CASSLRIAGDDEQYF. The CDR3 DNA reads TGTGCCAGCAGTCTCCGTATAGCGGGGGACGACGAGCAGTACTTC.

The chain joins TRBV2 to TRBJ2-1; D is uncertain. Germline assignment: CDR1 SNHLY and CDR2 FYNNEI. Trimming removed 4 bases from V and 5 bases from J, with 15 bases in between. The CDR3 is 15 amino acids. The CDR3 region has the DNA TGTGCCAGCAGTGTGATCAAGCCGGTCAACAATGAGCAGTTCTTC. This gives the protein CASSVIKPVNNEQFF.

This rearrangement joins TRBV5-4 to TRBJ2-7; 9 nucleotides align to TRBD1. CDR3 length: 15 residues. V trimming: 3 bases; J trimming: 3 bases; junction bases outside the gene matches: 7. Germline-derived CDR1 and CDR2 are SGHNT and YYREEE (reference sequence). The CDR3 DNA reads TGTGCCAGCAGCTCCTCCGGGACAGGGATCTACGAGCAGTACTTC. It encodes CASSSSGTGIYEQYF.

The V gene is TRBV19, the J gene TRBJ1-6; TRBD1 matches 12 bases. CDR3 length: 19 amino acids. The V segment lost 3 bases and the J segment 3 bases; nucleotides outside the gene matches: 9. Germline V gene sequence: CDR1 LNHDA, CDR2 SQIVND (reference sequence). CDR3 DNA sequence: TGTGCCAGTAGTATTTATTTGGGGACAGGGGGCTTCTATAATTCACCCCTCCACTTT. Its protein product is CASSIYLGTGGFYNSPLHF.

The V call is TRBV2, the J call TRBJ1-5; maybe TRBD1 (5 bases). The V gene lost 7 bases and the J gene lost 1 base, with 11 bases spanning the gap. Germline lookup yields CDR1 SNHLY and CDR2 FYNNEI. This CDR3 spans 14 amino acids. The CDR3 nucleotides are TGTGCCAGCACCTACCGGGGGAGCAATCAGCCCCAGCATTTT. Translated, it gives CASTYRGSNQPQHF.

This rearrangement joins TRBV11-2 to TRBJ2-1; 9 bases line up with TRBD2. This CDR3 is 15 amino acids long. Germline assignment: CDR1 SGHAT and CDR2 FQNNGV. V lost 5 bases to trimming and J lost 5 bases; unmatched junction nucleotides: 7. CDR3 in amino acids: CASSHMGGGDNEQFF. CDR3 nucleotide sequence: TGTGCCAGCAGCCACATGGGCGGGGGGGACAATGAGCAGTTCTTC. The full variable domain, with the rest looked up from reference TRBV11-2 and TRBJ2-1, is EAGVAQSPRYKIIEKRQSVAFWCNPISGHATLYWYQQILGQGPKLLIQFQNNGVVDDSQLPKDRFSAERLKGVDSTLKIQPAKLEDSAVYLCASSHMGGGDNEQFFGPGTRLTVL.

The genes are TRBV2 and TRBJ2-7; 12 nucleotides agree with TRBD2. The CDR3 has 18 residues. Germline V CDR1 and CDR2: SNHLY, FYNNEI. V was clipped by 3 bases and J by 3 bases; unmatched bases: 12. CDR3: CASSERSSGGGRIYEQYF. The CDR3 coding sequence is TGTGCCAGCAGTGAGCGGTCTAGCGGGGGGGGACGGATCTACGAGCAGTACTTC.